The rows below give T cell receptor beta chains drawn from one sample of a study of cytomegalovirus exposure and HLA in healthy donors. Sequencing was performed with immunoSEQ multiplex PCR; in TCRdb, only in-frame clones are kept and a portion is missing. The table includes about 88,000 clones, approximately 96% detected once. The sequenced sample was PBMCs. These receptors came from a man in his late teens or twenties in good health and CMV-seronegative. The CDR3 runs from the conserved cysteine through the conserved F or W. D genes are given only for firm matches. Size is omitted from some rows. Given values are once, few, many or a class for expanded clones.

d_gene,j_gene,v_gene,abundance,CDR3nt,CDR3aa
-,TRBJ2-6,TRBV7-2,-,TGTGCCAGCAGCCTAACAGGGACAGGGGCCAACGTCCTGACTTTC,CASSLTGTGANVLTF
TRBD2,TRBJ2-1,TRBV10-1,-,TGCGCCAGCAGTGAGCCGGGGGGAAGGAAGGGGCAGTTCTTC,CASSEPGGRKGQFF
-,TRBJ2-6,TRBV10-1,-,TGCGCCAGCAGTGAGTCGGACCCCCGGACAGCTGGGGCCAACGTCCTGACTTTC,CASSESDPRTAGANVLTF
TRBD1,TRBJ1-4,TRBV4-1,-,TGCGCCAGCAGCCAAGTAATCGTGACAGGGGGAAATGAAAAACTGTTTTTT,CASSQVIVTGGNEKLFF
-,TRBJ1-1,TRBV19,-,TGTGCCAGTAGTACCCCCCCGCCGCGGAACACTGAAGCTTTCTTT,CASSTPPPRNTEAFF
-,TRBJ1-5,TRBV21-1,-,TGTGCCAGCAGCCGATCTAGGGTCGGGACAGGGTATAGCAATCAGCCCCAGCATTTT,CASSRSRVGTGYSNQPQHF
TRBD1,TRBJ2-7,TRBV5-1,-,TGCGCCAGCAGCTCTCTCGGGACAGGGGTCGACGAGCAGTACTTC,CASSSLGTGVDEQYF
-,TRBJ1-5,TRBV19,-,TGTGCCAGTAGTATTGCGGGAGATCAGCCCCAGCATTTT,CASSIAGDQPQHF
TRBD2,TRBJ2-1,TRBV5-6,-,TGTGCCAGCAGCCCCCTAAAGGTAGCGGGACGCAATGAGCAGTTCTTC,CASSPLKVAGRNEQFF
TRBD1,TRBJ1-2,TRBV28,-,TGTGCCAGCAGTCGGACAGGGACTTATGGCTACACCTTC,CASSRTGTYGYTF
-,TRBJ2-7,TRBV7-8,-,TGTGCCAGCACCAACCCCTTTACTGTTACCTACGAGCAGTACTTC,CASTNPFTVTYEQYF
TRBD2,TRBJ2-1,TRBV7-6,-,TGTGCCAGCAGCTCAGAACCTAGCGGGAGGTCTCTTAAGCAGTTCTTC,CASSSEPSGRSLKQFF
TRBD1,TRBJ2-7,TRBV11-2,once,TGTGCCAGCAGCAGGGACAGGGGGCGCTTCTACGAGCAGTACTTC,CASSRDRGRFYEQYF
-,TRBJ1-1,TRBV7-9,-,TGTGCCAGCAGTCTCCTTATGGCCAAAGCTTTCTTT,CASSLLMAKAFF
-,TRBJ1-1,TRBV5-5,-,TGTGCCAGCAGCCTGGGGAACAGGGCCTCTGAAGCTTTCTTT,CASSLGNRASEAFF